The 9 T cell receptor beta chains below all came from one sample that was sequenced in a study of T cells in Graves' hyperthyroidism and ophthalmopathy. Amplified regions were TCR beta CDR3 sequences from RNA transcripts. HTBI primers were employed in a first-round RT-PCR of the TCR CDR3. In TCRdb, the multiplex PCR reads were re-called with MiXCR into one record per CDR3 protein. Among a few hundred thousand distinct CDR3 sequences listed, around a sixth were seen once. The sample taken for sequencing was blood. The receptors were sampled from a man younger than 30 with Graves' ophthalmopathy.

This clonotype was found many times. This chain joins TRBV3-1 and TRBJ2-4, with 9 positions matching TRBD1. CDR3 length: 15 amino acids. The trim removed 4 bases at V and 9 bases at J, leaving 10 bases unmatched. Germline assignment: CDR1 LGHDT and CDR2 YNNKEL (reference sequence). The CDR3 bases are TGTGCCAGCAGCCCCTTTACAGGGGGCGAAGGCATTCAGTACTTC. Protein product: CASSPFTGGEGIQYF.

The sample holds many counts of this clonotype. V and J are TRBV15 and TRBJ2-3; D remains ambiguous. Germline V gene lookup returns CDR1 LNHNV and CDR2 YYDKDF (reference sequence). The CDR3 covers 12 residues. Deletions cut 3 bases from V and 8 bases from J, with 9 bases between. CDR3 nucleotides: TGTGCCACCAGCAGCGTGTTAACTACGCAGTATTTT. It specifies CATSSVLTTQYF.

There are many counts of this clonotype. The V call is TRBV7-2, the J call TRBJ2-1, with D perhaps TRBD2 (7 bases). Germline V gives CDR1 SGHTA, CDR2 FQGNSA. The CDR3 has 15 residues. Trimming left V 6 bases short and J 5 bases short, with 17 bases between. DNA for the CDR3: TGTGCCAGCAGTAATGGGGGGGGGGCGAACAATGAGCAGTTCTTC. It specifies CASSNGGGANNEQFF.

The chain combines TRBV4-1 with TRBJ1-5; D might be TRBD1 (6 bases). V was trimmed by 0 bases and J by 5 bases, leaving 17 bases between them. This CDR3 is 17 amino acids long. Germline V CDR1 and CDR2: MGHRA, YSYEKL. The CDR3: CASSQDGGQSLDQPQHF. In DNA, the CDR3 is TGCGCCAGCAGCCAAGATGGGGGGCAGTCCCTCGATCAGCCCCAGCATTTT.

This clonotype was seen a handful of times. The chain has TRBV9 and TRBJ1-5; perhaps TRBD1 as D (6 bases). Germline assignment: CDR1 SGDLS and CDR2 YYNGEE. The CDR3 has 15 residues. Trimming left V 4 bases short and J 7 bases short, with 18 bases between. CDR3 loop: CASSLGGGAGQPQHF. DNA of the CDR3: TGTGCCAGCAGCTTGGGGGGCGGGGCAGGCCAGCCCCAGCATTTT.

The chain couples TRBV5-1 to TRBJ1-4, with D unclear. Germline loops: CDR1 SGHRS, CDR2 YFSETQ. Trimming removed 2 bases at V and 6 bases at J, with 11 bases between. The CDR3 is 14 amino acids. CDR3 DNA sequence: TGCGCCAGCAGCTTCGGCACAGCGTATGAAAAACTGTTTTTT. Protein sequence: CASSFGTAYEKLFF.

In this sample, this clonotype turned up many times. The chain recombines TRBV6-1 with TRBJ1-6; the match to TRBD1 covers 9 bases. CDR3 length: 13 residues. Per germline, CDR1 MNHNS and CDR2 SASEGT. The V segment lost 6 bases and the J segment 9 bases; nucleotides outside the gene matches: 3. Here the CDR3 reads CASRRDRASPLHF. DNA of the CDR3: TGTGCCAGCAGAAGGGACAGGGCTTCACCCCTCCACTTT.

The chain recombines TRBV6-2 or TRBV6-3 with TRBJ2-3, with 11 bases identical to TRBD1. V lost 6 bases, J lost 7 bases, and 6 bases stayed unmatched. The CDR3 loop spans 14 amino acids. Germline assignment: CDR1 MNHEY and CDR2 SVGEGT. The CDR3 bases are TGTGCCAGCAGACCGGGACAGGGGGTAAATACGCAGTATTTT. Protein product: CASRPGQGVNTQYF.

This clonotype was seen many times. Here the CDR3 reads CASKVRVYEQYF. The CDR3 DNA reads as TGTGCCAGCAAAGTTAGGGTCTACGAGCAGTACTTC. The V gene is TRBV2, the J gene TRBJ2-7; D unclear. Per the germline V gene, CDR1 is SNHLY and CDR2 is FYNNEI. This CDR3 is 12 amino acids long. Trimming took 7 bases from V and 3 from J, leaving 10 bases between them.